Described below is a single T cell receptor beta chain sequence and its context. Its specificity is unknown. 13 Jbeta primers and 60 Vbeta primers were used for the PCR. Sequencing used immunoSEQ multiplex PCR; TCRdb keeps in-frame clones, though not all of them. The data show 100,000 to 120,000 clones, around 73% seen once. All the people who gave samples were healthy bone marrow donors. CDR3 length: 15 residues. J was trimmed by 4 bases and V by 4 bases; bases with no gene match: 7. CDR1 SGDLS and CDR2 YYNGEE come from the germline V gene. This sample was taken from a study of cytomegalovirus exposure and HLA in healthy donors. Study in general: Earlier, 150 million to 200 million T cells were analyzed, and 90 million to 140 million unique TCR beta sequences were found among them.

Study-wide findings and caveats: The study put under 200 TCR beta chains on its list as cytomegalovirus-associated. CMV antigen specificity was confirmed in vitro for a few CMV-associated chains.

This receptor was obtained from a man aged 25-40 years in good health and CMV-seronegative. This sequence joins TRBV9 and TRBJ1-3; 8 bases agree with TRBD1. Sequencing used PBMCs. CDR3 region: CASSPTTGAGNTIYF. The CDR3 nucleotides are TGTGCCAGCAGCCCTACGACAGGGGCAGGAAACACCATATATTTT. The whole variable domain, remainder taken from reference TRBV9 and TRBJ1-3, is DSGVTQTPKHLITATGQRVTLRCSPRSGDLSVYWYQQSLDQGLQFLIQYYNGEERAKGNILERFSAQQFPDLHSELNLSSLELGDSALYFCASSPTTGAGNTIYFGEGSWLTVV.